This TCR beta chain came from a study of shared clonotypes between healthy human individuals. The junction had 9 bases not matched to a gene; V was cut back by 3 bases and J by 4 bases. Germline CDR1 reads SGHRS; CDR2 reads YFSETQ. This CDR3 region has 16 residues. Only in-frame clones appear in the TCRdb table, and some are missing; sequencing was by immunoSEQ multiplex PCR. The sample shows under 2.5 million clones, 80% to 95% of them seen only once. This receptor was taken from a man aged 18 to 29 in good health. Some clones in this sample may be carry-over from other donors' samples. V and J are TRBV5-1 and TRBJ2-1; TRBD1 matches at 8 bases. The sequencing sample was made of naive CD4+ T cells from PBMCs. Subset denoted: CD45RA+ positively selected. CDR3 loop: CASSSSGTGTYNEQFF. For the CDR3, the DNA is TGCGCCAGCAGCTCCTCCGGGACAGGAACGTACAATGAGCAGTTCTTC. The full variable domain, with the rest looked up from reference TRBV5-1 and TRBJ2-1, is KAGVTQTPRYLIKTRGQQVTLSCSPISGHRSVSWYQQTPGQGLQFLFEYFSETQRNKGNFPGRFSGRQFSNSRSEMNVSTLELGDSALYLCASSSSGTGTYNEQFFGPGTRLTVL.